Each of the 12 T cell receptor beta chains below was sequenced from the same sample in a study of beta chain features in type 1 diabetes. Whole-study results and caveats: In all four CD4+ subsets, TCRB CDR3 length was significantly, moderately reduced in type 1 diabetes.

All of the isolated RNA was reverse transcribed, so expressed TCRB transcripts were sequenced. Assay used: immunoSEQ multiplex PCR; TCRdb lists only in-frame clones, some missing. The data contain roughly 220,000 clones, approximately 16% of them singletons. These receptors' targets are unknown. The source material was naive CD4+ T cells from blood. Receptors were obtained from a man under 40 with type 1 diabetes.

The rearrangement uses TRBV9 and TRBJ2-3, with TRBD2 identical over 9 bases. The CDR3 covers 15 residues. Germline CDR1 SGDLS, CDR2 YYNGEE. With V trimmed by 2 bases and J by 0 bases, 1 base remained unmatched. The CDR3 bases are TGTGCCAGCAGCGTTAGCGGGAGTAGCACAGATACGCAGTATTTT. Its translation is CASSVSGSSTDTQYF.

This clone showed up just a few times. The rearrangement uses TRBV7-9 and TRBJ1-1; possible D gene TRBD1, 5 bases. V lost 8 bases and J 6 bases, leaving 19 bases between the germline ends. The CDR3 length is 14 residues. The germline CDR1 and CDR2 sequences are SEHNR and FQNEAQ (reference sequence). The CDR3 nucleotides are TGTGCCAGCGGAGATCAGGGTTGGGGCGCTGAAGCTTTCTTT. This gives the protein CASGDQGWGAEAFF. The whole variable domain, filled in from reference TRBV7-9 and TRBJ1-1, reads DTGVSQNPRHKITKRGQNVTFRCDPISEHNRLYWYRQTLGQGPEFLTYFQNEAQLEKSRLLSDRFSAERPKGSFSTLEIQRTEQGDSAMYLCASGDQGWGAEAFFGQGTRLTVV.

The chain links TRBV29-1 to TRBJ2-7; D is perhaps TRBD2 (6 bases). V lost 7 bases to trimming and J lost 7 bases, with 20 bases between them. CDR3 length equals 13 residues. The V gene's germline CDR1 is SQVTM and CDR2 ANQGSEA. Here the CDR3 DNA reads TGCAGCGCACTCCGGGGACTCACGGGAGAGCAGTACTTC. Protein sequence: CSALRGLTGEQYF.

This chain joins TRBV23-1 and TRBJ1-5; D is unresolved. TRBV23-1 is an open reading frame whose function is uncertain. CDR3 size: 20 residues. V was cut by 0 bases and J by 3 bases, with 24 bases left in between. The DNA for the CDR3 is TGCGCCAGCAGTCAATCGAGATTTGCCAGCAGGCTGACCCCCAATCAGCCCCAGCATTTT. Translating gives CASSQSRFASRLTPNQPQHF.

This chain joins TRBV11-2 and TRBJ1-2; D gene ambiguous. CDR1 is SGHAT, CDR2 FQNNGV, per germline. This CDR3 region has 16 residues. Trimming cost V 5 bases and J 1 base, with 17 bases left between them. In DNA form, the CDR3 reads TGTGCCAGCAGCCACTTTCGAGGTGAAGATAACTATGGCTACACCTTC. Translating it yields CASSHFRGEDNYGYTF.

This clone was observed a handful of times. V and J are TRBV25-1 and TRBJ1-1; the D is unclear. CDR1 and CDR2 from the germline V gene are MGHDK and SYGVNS. The CDR3 is 13 residues long. V was pared by 6 bases and J by 2 bases, with 10 bases between. CDR3 loop: CASSLTANTEAFF. In DNA form, the CDR3 reads TGTGCCAGCAGCCTAACAGCTAACACTGAAGCTTTCTTT.

This clone appeared a single time. The rearrangement links TRBV7-9 to TRBJ2-1, with D possibly TRBD1 on 6 matching bases. CDR1 and CDR2 (germline): SEHNR, FQNEAQ (reference sequence). The V gene lost 3 bases and the J gene lost 4 bases, with 13 bases spanning the gap. There are 15 residues in the CDR3. This CDR3 reads CASSFRTEIYNEQFF. Written as DNA, the CDR3 is TGTGCCAGCAGCTTTAGGACAGAGATATACAATGAGCAGTTCTTC.

The chain has TRBV14 and TRBJ2-2, with 8 bases matching TRBD2. The CDR3 has 15 amino acids. The V and J ends lost 5 bases and 4 bases, in that order; junction bases with no gene match: 6. The V gene's germline CDR1 is SGHDN and CDR2 FVKESK. CDR3 amino acids: CASSVTSGVTGELFF. The CDR3 DNA sequence: TGTGCCAGCAGCGTTACTAGCGGAGTCACCGGGGAGCTGTTTTTT.

The chain has TRBV29-1 and TRBJ2-5; tentatively, D is TRBD1 (6 bases). The CDR3 extends over 16 amino acids. V shed 3 bases and J shed 4 bases, with 21 bases lying between them. The V gene's germline CDR1 is SQVTM and CDR2 ANQGSEA. CDR3 nucleotide sequence: TGCAGCGTTGAGGCAGCCAGGGGTCGGAGTCGAGAGACCCAGTACTTC. Its translation: CSVEAARGRSRETQYF.

This chain joins TRBV7-2 and TRBJ2-7; 12 bases agree with TRBD2. The germline V gene has CDR1 SGHTA and CDR2 FQGNSA. This CDR3 region has 14 residues. The trim removed 5 bases at V and 6 bases at J, leaving 5 bases unmatched. The CDR3 coding sequence is TGTGCCAGCAGCGCCACTAGCGGGGGGCGCGAGCAGTACTTC. Amino acid sequence: CASSATSGGREQYF.

This clone was detected a few times. The chain is built from TRBV14 and TRBJ1-2; D is unclear. The V end was cut by 3 bases, the J end by 5 bases, with 7 bases between. CDR1 is SGHDN, CDR2 FVKESK, per germline. This CDR3 spans 12 amino acids. The CDR3 spells CASSQAGYGYTF. The CDR3 bases are TGTGCCAGCAGCCAGGCCGGGTATGGCTACACCTTC.

The chain combines TRBV2 with TRBJ2-3, with a tentative D call TRBD2 (6 bases). The V end lost 10 bases, the J end lost 2 bases, and 16 bases lay between the germline ends. From germline, CDR1 is SNHLY and CDR2 FYNNEI. The CDR3 length is 14 residues. CDR3 bases: TGTGCCACCCGTAGCGGCCGTGCCACAGATACGCAGTATTTT. It codes for CATRSGRATDTQYF.